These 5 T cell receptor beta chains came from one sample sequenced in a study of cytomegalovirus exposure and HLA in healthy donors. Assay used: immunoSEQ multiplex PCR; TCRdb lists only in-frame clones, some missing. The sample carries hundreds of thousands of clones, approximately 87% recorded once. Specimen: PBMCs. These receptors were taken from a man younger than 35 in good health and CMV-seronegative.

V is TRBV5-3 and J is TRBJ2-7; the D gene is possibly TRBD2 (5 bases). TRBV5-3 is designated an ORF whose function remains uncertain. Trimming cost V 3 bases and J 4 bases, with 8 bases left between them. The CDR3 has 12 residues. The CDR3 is CARSWRTYEQYF. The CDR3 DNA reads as TGTGCCAGAAGCTGGAGGACGTACGAGCAGTACTTC.

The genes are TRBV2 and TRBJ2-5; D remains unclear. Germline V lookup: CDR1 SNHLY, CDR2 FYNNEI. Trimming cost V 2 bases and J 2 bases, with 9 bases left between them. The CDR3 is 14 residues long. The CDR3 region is CASSETPAQETQYF. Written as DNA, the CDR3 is TGTGCCAGCAGTGAAACCCCAGCGCAAGAGACCCAGTACTTC. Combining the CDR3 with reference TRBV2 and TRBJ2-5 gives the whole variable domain EPEVTQTPSHQVTQMGQEVILRCVPISNHLYFYWYRQILGQKVEFLVSFYNNEISEKSEIFDDQFSVERPDGSNFTLKIRSTKLEDSAMYFCASSETPAQETQYFGPGTRLLVL.

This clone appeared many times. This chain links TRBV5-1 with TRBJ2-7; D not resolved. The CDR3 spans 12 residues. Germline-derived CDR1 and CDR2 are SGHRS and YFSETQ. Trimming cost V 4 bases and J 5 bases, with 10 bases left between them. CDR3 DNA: TGCGCCAGCAGCCCTAATACCGACGAGCAGTACTTC. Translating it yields CASSPNTDEQYF.

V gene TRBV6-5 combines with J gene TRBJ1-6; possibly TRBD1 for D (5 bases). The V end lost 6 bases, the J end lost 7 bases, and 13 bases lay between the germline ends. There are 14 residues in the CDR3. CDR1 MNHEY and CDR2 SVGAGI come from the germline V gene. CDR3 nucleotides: TGTGCCAGCAGACTCGGGACTCAAAATTCACCCCTCCACTTT. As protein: CASRLGTQNSPLHF.

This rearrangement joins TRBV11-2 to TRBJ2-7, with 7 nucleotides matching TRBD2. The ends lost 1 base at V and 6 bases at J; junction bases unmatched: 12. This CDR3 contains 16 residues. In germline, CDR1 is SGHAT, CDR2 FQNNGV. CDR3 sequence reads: CASSLVGPLAISEQYF. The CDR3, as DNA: TGTGCCAGCAGCTTAGTTGGCCCACTAGCGATAAGCGAGCAGTACTTC.